What follows are 27 T cell receptor beta chains derived from one specimen sequenced in a study of blood T cell repertoires in COVID-19. Measured with immunoSEQ multiplex PCR; TCRdb has only the in-frame clones, and not every one. The sample yields tens of thousands of clones, about 87% seen once. The sequencing sample was made of peripheral blood. The receptor source for this set is a woman older than 75 with active COVID-19.

This chain uses TRBV5-6 with TRBJ1-3; perhaps TRBD1 as D (5 bases). CDR1 SGHDT and CDR2 YYEEEE come from the germline V gene. The CDR3 runs to 13 residues. Trimming stripped 3 bases from V and 4 bases from J, with 8 bases between. The CDR3 DNA is TGTGCCAGCAGCTGGGGGGTCGGAAACACCATATATTTT. Translation: CASSWGVGNTIYF.

The table lists this clone with a count of one. This chain joins TRBV28 and TRBJ1-2; D ambiguous. Germline assignment: CDR1 MDHEN and CDR2 SYDVKM. This CDR3 is 14 amino acids long. The germline V and J ends were trimmed by 6 bases and 0 bases, with 11 bases remaining between them. CDR3 protein: CASSGVRANYGYTF. The CDR3 coding sequence is TGTGCCAGCAGCGGTGTTAGAGCTAACTATGGCTACACCTTC.

The chain has TRBV5-1 and TRBJ1-1, with a tentative D call TRBD1 (5 bases). V gave up 2 bases and J gave up 1 base, with 12 bases separating them. Per germline, CDR1 SGHRS and CDR2 YFSETQ. This CDR3 has 15 residues. The DNA for the CDR3 is TGCGCCAGCAGCTTTCAAGACAGAACGAACACTGAAGCTTTCTTT. Translation: CASSFQDRTNTEAFF.

Only a few counts were recorded for this clone. The chain recombines TRBV19 with TRBJ1-6, with unresolved D. Per germline, CDR1 LNHDA and CDR2 SQIVND (reference sequence). This CDR3 spans 16 amino acids. Trimming left V 5 bases short and J 3 bases short, with 14 bases between. CDR3 bases: TGTGCCAGTAGTGCCGGCTGGGAGGGCTATAATTCACCCCTCCACTTT. Encoded protein: CASSAGWEGYNSPLHF.

This rearrangement joins TRBV10-3 to TRBJ1-3, with D tentatively TRBD1 (6 bases). Germline V gives CDR1 ENHRY, CDR2 SYGVKD. The CDR3 totals 16 residues. Between the trimmed V and J ends, which lost 0 bases and 2 bases, there was a span of 11 bases. CDR3 in amino acids: CAISESTGITGNTIYF. CDR3 sequence (DNA): TGTGCCATCAGTGAGTCCACAGGGATCACTGGAAACACCATATATTTT.

J is TRBJ2-1 and V is TRBV9; 10 positions agree with TRBD2. The CDR3 covers 16 residues. Trimming removed 0 bases from V and 5 bases from J; junction bases left unmatched: 5. Germline lookup yields CDR1 SGDLS and CDR2 YYNGEE. The CDR3 DNA follows: TGTGCCAGCAGCGTAGCCCCTAGCGGGGGAAACAATGAGCAGTTCTTC. Translated: CASSVAPSGGNNEQFF.

This chain joins TRBV7-9 and TRBJ2-3, with 14 bases lining up with TRBD2. Germline loops: CDR1 SEHNR, CDR2 FQNEAQ (reference sequence). The CDR3 runs 19 residues. V gave up 5 bases and J gave up 1 base; unmatched junction bases: 11. CDR3 sequence reads: CASSPPGTSGRGGTDTQYF. Here the CDR3 DNA reads TGTGCCAGCAGCCCTCCCGGGACTAGCGGGAGAGGGGGCACAGATACGCAGTATTTT.

CDR3 protein: CASSVNPGYEQYF. CDR3 sequence (DNA): TGTGCCAGCAGCGTTAACCCGGGGTACGAGCAGTACTTC. The chain recombines TRBV7-3 with TRBJ2-7; the D gene is possibly TRBD2 (5 bases). Trimming took 5 bases from V and 4 from J, leaving 12 bases between them. CDR1 is SGHTA, CDR2 FQGTGA, per germline. This CDR3 is 13 amino acids long.

This sequence joins TRBV6-5 and TRBJ2-7, with D perhaps TRBD2 (6 bases). The CDR3 sequence is 11 residues long. CDR1 MNHEY and CDR2 SVGAGI come from the germline V gene. The ends were cut back, 6 bases at V and 12 bases at J, with 15 bases in the middle. The CDR3 DNA reads as TGTGCCAGCAGGGAGCTTGGGGGGTGGTACTTC. This codes for CASRELGGWYF.

The chain is built from TRBV5-1 and TRBJ2-1; 7 bases align to TRBD2. Germline V lookup: CDR1 SGHRS, CDR2 YFSETQ. The V and J ends lost 0 bases and 2 bases, in that order; junction bases with no gene match: 2. This CDR3 has 15 amino acids. DNA for the CDR3: TGCGCCAGCAGCTTGGGCGGGAGTACCTACAATGAGCAGTTCTTC. This sequence encodes CASSLGGSTYNEQFF. The full variable domain, completed using reference TRBV5-1 and TRBJ2-1, is KAGVTQTPRYLIKTRGQQVTLSCSPISGHRSVSWYQQTPGQGLQFLFEYFSETQRNKGNFPGRFSGRQFSNSRSEMNVSTLELGDSALYLCASSLGGSTYNEQFFGPGTRLTVL.

The gene calls are TRBV28 and TRBJ2-1; D remains unclear. Germline CDR1 is MDHEN and CDR2 is SYDVKM. This CDR3 has 15 amino acids. Trimming cost V 0 bases and J 1 base, with 7 bases left between them. The CDR3 sequence: CASSLWAGSYNEQFF. The DNA for the CDR3 is TGTGCCAGCAGTTTATGGGCAGGATCCTACAATGAGCAGTTCTTC.

The chain uses TRBV10-3 and TRBJ2-1; D is undetermined. There are 13 residues in the CDR3. V gave up 6 bases and J gave up 0 bases, with 6 bases separating them. Germline V gene lookup returns CDR1 ENHRY and CDR2 SYGVKD. The CDR3 sequence: CAISWSSYNEQFF. CDR3 coding DNA: TGTGCCATCAGCTGGAGCTCCTACAATGAGCAGTTCTTC.

This chain uses TRBV6-6 with TRBJ1-2; a weak D match, TRBD1 (5 bases). CDR1 is MNHNY and CDR2 is SVGAGI in the germline V gene (reference sequence). Trimming took off 6 bases at V and 4 bases at J, with 12 bases between the two ends. The CDR3 contains 13 residues. The DNA for the CDR3 is TGTGCCAGCAGATCAGACAGCACCTATGGCTACACCTTC. Translation: CASRSDSTYGYTF.

V and J are TRBV5-1 and TRBJ2-2; TRBD2 aligns across 11 bases. CDR1 and CDR2 from the germline V gene are SGHRS and YFSETQ. Trimming at V came to 0 bases and at J to 7 bases, leaving 5 bases not matched to a gene. This CDR3 region has 16 residues. The CDR3 sequence: CASSLGLAGLGGELFF. DNA of the CDR3: TGCGCCAGCAGCTTGGGACTAGCGGGACTGGGCGGGGAGCTGTTTTTT.

The chain recombines TRBV10-2 with TRBJ2-7; no definite D call. In germline, CDR1 is WSHSY, CDR2 SAAADI. The V end lost 0 bases, the J end lost 3 bases, and 6 bases lay between the germline ends. The CDR3 covers 13 residues. CDR3 sequence (DNA): TGCGCCAGCAGTGAGTCTAGTTACTACGAGCAGTACTTC. It specifies CASSESSYYEQYF.

DNA for the CDR3: TGTGCCAGCAGCTCCGGACAGGGAAGGCACGAGCAGTACTTC. Its protein is CASSSGQGRHEQYF. J is TRBJ2-7 and V is TRBV5-5; 8 nucleotides agree with TRBD1. Germline loops: CDR1 SGHKS, CDR2 YYEKEE (reference sequence). V was pared by 3 bases and J by 5 bases, with 7 bases of the junction left unmatched. This CDR3 is built from 14 residues.

The rearrangement joins TRBV3-1 (or the pseudogene TRBV3-2) to TRBJ2-7; 8 bases align to TRBD2. The V gene's germline CDR1 is LGHDT and CDR2 YNNKEL (reference sequence). This CDR3 spans 16 amino acids. The ends lost 4 bases at V and 4 bases at J; junction bases unmatched: 12. The CDR3 protein is CASSPPGSGRKYEQYF. The CDR3 coding sequence is TGTGCCAGCAGCCCGCCTGGGAGCGGGAGAAAGTACGAGCAGTACTTC.

The DNA of the CDR3 is TGTGCCAGCAGTCAAAACCCAGACAGCTATGGCTACACCTTC. This encodes CASSQNPDSYGYTF. V usage is TRBV28 and J usage is TRBJ1-2, with D perhaps matching TRBD1 (5 bases). Per germline, CDR1 MDHEN and CDR2 SYDVKM. The CDR3 spans 14 residues. With 5 bases removed from V and 4 bases from J, the gap between germline ends came to 14 bases.

The rearrangement links TRBV3-1 (or the pseudogene TRBV3-2) to TRBJ2-7; 13 bases fit TRBD2. CDR3 length equals 20 residues. V lost 3 bases to trimming and J lost 2 bases; unmatched junction nucleotides: 16. Germline-derived CDR1 and CDR2 are LGHDT and YNNKEL (reference sequence). The CDR3 sequence: CASSHPGLAGEGVRPYEQYF. The DNA for the CDR3 is TGTGCCAGCAGCCACCCCGGACTAGCGGGAGAGGGCGTAAGACCCTACGAGCAGTACTTC.

This chain links TRBV12-3 or TRBV12-4 with TRBJ1-6, with no clear D. V lost 3 bases, J lost 13 bases, and 10 bases lay in between. The CDR3 runs 12 residues. The CDR3 region is CASSLPGRPLHF. Here the CDR3 DNA reads TGTGCCAGCAGTTTGCCGGGGAGGCCCCTCCACTTT.

The genes are TRBV11-2 and TRBJ2-5; 8 bases agree with TRBD1. Germline trimming cut 5 bases from V and 12 bases from J; bases unmatched to any gene: 8. The CDR3 has 12 amino acids. Germline values: CDR1 SGHAT, CDR2 FQNNGV. CDR3 amino acids: CASSDQTGGEYF. CDR3 nucleotides: TGTGCCAGCAGCGATCAAACAGGGGGAGAGTACTTC.

The chain couples TRBV28 to TRBJ2-5, with 11 bases fitting TRBD2. The CDR3 has 18 amino acids. V lost 1 base and J lost 9; bases outside the gene matches: 16. The germline gives CDR1 MDHEN, CDR2 SYDVKM. As DNA, the CDR3 is TGTGCCAGCAGTTTATCCACCGGGACTAGCGGCTACAGATTGGCCCAGTACTTC. This encodes CASSLSTGTSGYRLAQYF.

This clone was counted a single time. This sequence joins TRBV5-6 and TRBJ2-7; D is perhaps TRBD2 (5 bases). V dropped 4 bases and J dropped 0 bases, with 17 bases sitting between them. There are 16 residues in the CDR3. The germline gives CDR1 SGHDT, CDR2 YYEEEE. The CDR3 DNA reads TGTGCCAGCAGCACCCTCCAGCGGCACACCTCCTACGAGCAGTACTTC. Amino acid sequence: CASSTLQRHTSYEQYF.

The chain carries TRBV27 and TRBJ1-4; TRBD1 agrees at 8 bases. The V gene end was trimmed by 5 bases and the J gene end by 4 bases; junction bases not matched to a gene: 6. The CDR3 covers 15 residues. Germline V gene data show CDR1 as MNHEY and CDR2 as SMNVEV (reference sequence). The DNA of the CDR3 is TGTGCCAGCAGTAAAAGGACAGGGTTTAATGAAAAACTGTTTTTT. The encoded protein is CASSKRTGFNEKLFF.

The chain is built from TRBV2 and TRBJ2-5; D ambiguous. The CDR3 extends over 13 amino acids. Germline lookup yields CDR1 SNHLY and CDR2 FYNNEI. V was pared by 3 bases and J by 5 bases, with 10 bases between. This chain's CDR3 is CASSDESRETQYF. Written as DNA, the CDR3 is TGTGCCAGCAGTGATGAGAGTCGGGAGACCCAGTACTTC.

The rearrangement uses TRBV4-3 and TRBJ2-6; no clear D gene. Trimming pared 4 bases from V and 3 bases from J, leaving 4 bases between. The CDR3 extends over 13 amino acids. Germline assignment: CDR1 LGHNA and CDR2 YSLEER. The CDR3 sequence: CASSLFGANVLTF. For the CDR3, the DNA is TGCGCCAGCAGCCTATTTGGGGCCAACGTCCTGACTTTC.

The J gene is TRBJ2-1, the V gene TRBV10-3, with D possibly TRBD2 on 5 matching bases. CDR1 is ENHRY, CDR2 SYGVKD, per germline. Trimming took off 2 bases at V and 3 bases at J, with 17 bases between the two ends. CDR3 length: 17 residues. CDR3 sequence (DNA): TGTGCCATCAGTGAGCCCCCCGAGCGGAGCTTCTACAATGAGCAGTTCTTC. It specifies CAISEPPERSFYNEQFF.